What follows are 24 T cell receptor beta chains derived from one specimen sequenced in a study of T cell changes during pregnancy in multiple sclerosis. The table came from immunoSEQ multiplex PCR; TCRdb's copy has only in-frame clones and leaves some out. This sample has fewer than 35,000 clones; roughly 90% occur once, and the top ten carry approximately 0.47%. The sample consisted of CD4+ T cells from peripheral blood mononuclear cells, taken in the second trimester of pregnancy. The receptors derive from a female donor in good health, enrolled as a control in a pregnancy study.

The table lists this clone with a count of one. This chain joins TRBV6-6 and TRBJ2-7; D remains ambiguous. Trimming shortened V by 5 bases and J by 0 bases, and 14 bases separated the two germline ends. In germline, CDR1 is MNHNY, CDR2 SVGAGI (reference sequence). The CDR3 is made up of 15 amino acids. CDR3 protein: CASSTTQLLSYEQYF. The CDR3 nucleotides read TGTGCCAGCAGTACCACACAGCTACTCTCCTACGAGCAGTACTTC.

DNA for the CDR3: TGTGCCAGTAGTATGGACAGGGTGGGGGTTCAGCCCCAGCATTTT. Translating gives CASSMDRVGVQPQHF. The rearrangement links TRBV19 to TRBJ1-5, with 8 nucleotides matching TRBD1. CDR1 is LNHDA, CDR2 SQIVND, per germline (reference sequence). The J segment lost 6 bases and the V segment lost 3 bases, leaving 7 bases of the junction unmatched. The CDR3 is made up of 15 amino acids.

The chain uses TRBV7-9 and TRBJ1-2; 7 bases map to TRBD1. The CDR3 is made up of 14 amino acids. CDR1 and CDR2 from the germline V gene are SEHNR and FQNEAQ (reference sequence). With 3 bases clipped from V and 6 bases from J, the junction kept 7 bases outside the gene matches. CDR3 in amino acids: CASSFTGQAHGYTF. CDR3 bases: TGTGCCAGCAGCTTCACCGGACAGGCCCATGGCTACACCTTC.

This clone has a single count. The chain recombines TRBV11-2 with TRBJ2-2; D not resolved. Germline CDR1 and CDR2: SGHAT and FQNNGV. Trimming shortened V by 3 bases and J by 1 base, and 15 bases separated the two germline ends. The CDR3 runs 17 residues. Here the CDR3 reads CASSFDYRNQNTGELFF. In nucleotides, the CDR3 is TGTGCCAGCAGCTTCGATTACAGAAACCAGAACACCGGGGAGCTGTTTTTT. The full variable domain, rest sourced from reference TRBV11-2 and TRBJ2-2, is EAGVAQSPRYKIIEKRQSVAFWCNPISGHATLYWYQQILGQGPKLLIQFQNNGVVDDSQLPKDRFSAERLKGVDSTLKIQPAKLEDSAVYLCASSFDYRNQNTGELFFGEGSRLTVL.

This chain links TRBV5-4 with TRBJ2-2, with TRBD1 matching over 8 bases. Germline V CDR1 and CDR2: SGHNT, YYREEE (reference sequence). The ends lost 4 bases at V and 2 bases at J; junction bases unmatched: 7. The CDR3 loop spans 16 amino acids. The CDR3 is CASSTGQGVNTGELFF. The CDR3 DNA reads TGTGCCAGCAGCACCGGACAGGGAGTAAACACCGGGGAGCTGTTTTTT.

The chain employs TRBV5-1 and TRBJ2-1, with 14 bases that match TRBD2. This CDR3 is 16 amino acids long. Germline lookup yields CDR1 SGHRS and CDR2 YFSETQ. V gave up 7 bases and J gave up 7 bases; unmatched junction bases: 10. The CDR3 region has the DNA TGCGCCAGCGGCGATGGGGGACTAGCGGGAGTTAATGAGCAGTTCTTC. It is translated as CASGDGGLAGVNEQFF. Full variable domain (rest looked up from reference TRBV5-1 and TRBJ2-1): KAGVTQTPRYLIKTRGQQVTLSCSPISGHRSVSWYQQTPGQGLQFLFEYFSETQRNKGNFPGRFSGRQFSNSRSEMNVSTLELGDSALYLCASGDGGLAGVNEQFFGPGTRLTVL.

This chain joins TRBV5-1 and TRBJ2-3; 9 nucleotides agree with TRBD2. Germline CDR1 and CDR2: SGHRS and YFSETQ. The CDR3 length is 22 residues. J gave up 0 bases and V 3 bases, and 23 bases lay outside the gene matches. As DNA, the CDR3 is TGCGCCAGCAGCTACCCGATTACAGGTGTCGTAGCGGGAGTGGGGAGCACAGATACGCAGTATTTT. Amino acid sequence: CASSYPITGVVAGVGSTDTQYF.

This rearrangement joins TRBV27 to TRBJ2-7, with D unclear. The length of the CDR3 is 13 residues. V lost 5 bases and J lost 4, with 12 bases in between. CDR1 is MNHEY, CDR2 SMNVEV, per germline (reference sequence). This chain's CDR3 is CASSHPGLYEQYF. The CDR3 DNA reads TGTGCCAGCAGTCATCCCGGGTTGTACGAGCAGTACTTC.

The chain carries TRBV27 and TRBJ2-7, with TRBD2 as a possible D gene (5 bases). Looked up from germline, CDR1 is MNHEY and CDR2 is SMNVEV (reference sequence). With 6 bases removed from V and 4 bases from J, the gap between germline ends came to 22 bases. The CDR3 is made up of 16 amino acids. CDR3 sequence reads: CASSSSSGIPLYEQYF. For the CDR3, the DNA is TGTGCCAGCAGCTCATCTTCCGGGATACCTTTATACGAGCAGTACTTC.

Here the CDR3 DNA reads TGTGCCAGCAGCCAACAGGTTTCCTCTGGAAACACCATATATTTT. Amino acid sequence: CASSQQVSSGNTIYF. The chain links TRBV5-4 to TRBJ1-3; TRBD1 is a possible D gene (5 bases). V shed 4 bases and J shed 0 bases, with 11 bases lying between them. The CDR3 is made up of 15 amino acids. Germline V gene data show CDR1 as SGHNT and CDR2 as YYREEE (reference sequence).

The rearrangement joins TRBV4-2 to TRBJ2-1; D might be TRBD2 (6 bases). Germline-derived CDR1 and CDR2 are LGHNA and YNFKEQ. This CDR3 is built from 15 residues. Deletions cut 1 base from V and 5 bases from J, with 12 bases between. CDR3 nucleotide sequence: TGTGCCAGCAGCCAAGTCCCTAGCGAACACAATGAGCAGTTCTTC. This codes for CASSQVPSEHNEQFF.

This chain links TRBV7-9 with TRBJ1-1; D gene uncertain. The CDR3 is made up of 13 amino acids. Germline V CDR1 and CDR2: SEHNR, FQNEAQ (reference sequence). V gave up 3 bases and J gave up 1 base, with 6 bases separating them. The CDR3 reads CASSFMRNTEAFF. For the CDR3, the DNA is TGTGCCAGCAGCTTTATGCGGAACACTGAAGCTTTCTTT.

The rearrangement links TRBV6-1 to TRBJ2-3, with 9 bases lining up with TRBD2. Germline V gene sequence: CDR1 MNHNS, CDR2 SASEGT. This CDR3 is 15 amino acids long. V was pared by 8 bases and J by 4 bases, with 10 bases of the junction left unmatched. The CDR3, as DNA: TGTGCCAGCGGGGGACCTAGCGGGGTATCAGATACGCAGTATTTT. It yields the protein CASGGPSGVSDTQYF.

CDR3: CASSVVGGNTEAFF. CDR3 nucleotides: TGTGCCAGCAGCGTAGTCGGGGGGAACACTGAAGCTTTCTTT. This chain uses TRBV9 with TRBJ1-1, with a possible D match to TRBD1 (5 bases). CDR1 is SGDLS and CDR2 is YYNGEE in the germline V gene. Trimming shortened V by 0 bases and J by 1 base, and 7 bases separated the two germline ends. This CDR3 contains 14 residues.

The V and J genes are TRBV9 and TRBJ2-1, with 15 bases aligning to TRBD2. The germline V gene has CDR1 SGDLS and CDR2 YYNGEE. The J segment lost 9 bases and the V segment lost 2 bases, leaving 3 bases of the junction unmatched. The CDR3 is 15 residues long. The CDR3 nucleotides are TGTGCCAGCAGCGTCGGGACTAGCGGGGGGAGTGAGCAGTTCTTC. This codes for CASSVGTSGGSEQFF.

V usage is TRBV6-5 and J usage is TRBJ2-7; weak D call: TRBD2 (5 bases). The V end lost 5 bases, the J end lost 4 bases, and 9 bases lay between the germline ends. Germline V CDR1 and CDR2: MNHEY, SVGAGI. The CDR3 runs 12 residues. The CDR3 region is CASSTPGYEQYF. DNA for the CDR3: TGTGCCAGCAGTACGCCGGGATACGAGCAGTACTTC.

V gene TRBV18 combines with J gene TRBJ1-1; D is unclear. The length of the CDR3 is 13 residues. The V and J ends lost 3 bases and 7 bases respectively, with 12 bases between them. Looked up from germline, CDR1 is KGHSH and CDR2 is LQKENI. The CDR3 nucleotides are TGTGCCAGCTCACCCGCGAGCGGGTTTGAAGCTTTCTTT. This translates into CASSPASGFEAFF.

The V gene is TRBV30, the J gene TRBJ1-1; 11 nucleotides align to TRBD1. Germline V gene sequence: CDR1 GTSNPN, CDR2 SVGIG (reference sequence). V dropped 8 bases and J dropped 4; count of bases not matched to a gene: 9. CDR3 length: 14 residues. This CDR3 is CATPPGTGGTEAFF. CDR3 in DNA: TGTGCCACACCGCCCGGGACAGGGGGCACTGAAGCTTTCTTT.

The chain carries TRBV5-4 and TRBJ1-1; D gene unclear. The CDR3 contains 14 residues. Germline V gene data show CDR1 as SGHNT and CDR2 as YYREEE (reference sequence). The V and J ends lost 2 bases and 0 bases respectively, with 8 bases between them. The CDR3 coding sequence is TGTGCCAGCAGCTTTAGAACTATGAACACTGAAGCTTTCTTT. The encoded protein is CASSFRTMNTEAFF.

The chain is built from TRBV5-5 and TRBJ1-2; D perhaps matches TRBD1 (6 bases). Germline CDR1 is SGHKS and CDR2 is YYEKEE (reference sequence). V lost 3 bases, J lost 2 bases, and 14 bases lay in between. The CDR3 runs 15 residues. CDR3: CASSSPGQLNYGYTF. CDR3 bases: TGTGCCAGCAGCTCCCCAGGACAGCTGAACTATGGCTACACCTTC.

The chain carries TRBV5-4 and TRBJ2-5, with D uncertain. The end of the DNA fits TRBJ2-7 better, so the J call may be wrong. Germline CDR1 SGHNT, CDR2 YYREEE (reference sequence). The CDR3 contains 13 residues. CDR3 protein: CASSLVGSYEQYF. The CDR3 DNA reads as TGTGCCAGCAGCTTGGTAGGTAGCTACGAGCAGTACTTC.

The chain uses TRBV5-1 and TRBJ2-7; D perhaps matches TRBD1 (5 bases). V dropped 0 bases and J dropped 6 bases, with 13 bases sitting between them. The CDR3 is 14 residues long. Germline CDR1 reads SGHRS; CDR2 reads YFSETQ. The CDR3 reads CASSLGGYGPEQYF. The CDR3 DNA is TGCGCCAGCAGCTTGGGGGGCTACGGCCCCGAGCAGTACTTC.

V gene TRBV19 combines with J gene TRBJ2-7; 9 bases line up with TRBD1. Per the germline V gene, CDR1 is LNHDA and CDR2 is SQIVND (reference sequence). The V segment lost 4 bases and the J segment 4 bases; nucleotides outside the gene matches: 2. CDR3 size: 13 residues. CDR3 sequence reads: CASSTGTGYEQYF. CDR3 DNA sequence: TGTGCCAGTAGTACCGGGACAGGGTACGAGCAGTACTTC. Supplemented by reference TRBV19 and TRBJ2-7, the full variable domain reads DGGITQSPKYLFRKEGQNVTLSCEQNLNHDAMYWYRQDPGQGLRLIYYSQIVNDFQKGDIAEGYSVSREKKESFPLTVTSAQKNPTAFYLCASSTGTGYEQYFGPGTRLTVT.

The chain recombines TRBV30 with TRBJ1-2; 9 nucleotides match TRBD1. Per the germline V gene, CDR1 is GTSNPN and CDR2 is SVGIG (reference sequence). CDR3 length: 13 amino acids. With V trimmed by 1 base and J by 8 bases, 5 bases remained unmatched. CDR3 loop: CAWSAQGAGGYTF. The CDR3 DNA is TGTGCCTGGAGTGCACAGGGGGCGGGAGGCTACACCTTC.